Shown below are 12 T cell receptor beta chains from a single sample sequenced in a study of blood T cell repertoires in COVID-19. This table comes from immunoSEQ multiplex PCR, and its TCRdb copy is limited to in-frame clones, with some not included. In the table there are 15,000 to 17,000 clones, approximately 85% of which are singletons. The sequenced sample was peripheral blood. These receptors were taken from an elderly man with active or convalescent COVID-19.

This clone was seen more than once but under ten times. This rearrangement joins TRBV6-2 or TRBV6-3 to TRBJ1-6, with a tentative D call TRBD1 (6 bases). Trimming removed 3 bases at V and 7 bases at J, with 13 bases between. The germline V gene has CDR1 MNHEY and CDR2 SVGEGT. The CDR3 has 15 residues. CDR3 residues: CASSYRGGSNSPLHF. CDR3 coding DNA: TGTGCCAGCAGTTATCGCGGGGGCAGCAATTCACCCCTCCACTTT.

The chain recombines TRBV2 with TRBJ2-7; D is undetermined. CDR1 SNHLY and CDR2 FYNNEI come from the germline V gene. V lost 0 bases and J lost 2, with 11 bases in between. The CDR3 consists of 15 residues. CDR3 DNA sequence: TGTGCCAGCAGTGAAGCCCACAGTTCCCCCTACGAGCAGTACTTC. Amino acids: CASSEAHSSPYEQYF.

The genes are TRBV30 and TRBJ1-5; D not certain. V gave up 1 base and J gave up 1 base, with 8 bases separating them. This CDR3 contains 14 residues. Per germline, CDR1 GTSNPN and CDR2 SVGIG (reference sequence). CDR3 sequence: CAWSAGVSNQPQHF. CDR3 DNA sequence: TGTGCCTGGAGTGCGGGTGTAAGCAATCAGCCCCAGCATTTT.

V is TRBV9 and J is TRBJ1-3; D is undetermined. The CDR3 contains 15 residues. CDR1 and CDR2 (germline): SGDLS, YYNGEE. Trimming removed 7 bases at V and 0 bases at J, with 14 bases between. Here the CDR3 DNA reads TGTGCCAGCGGCGGCATACTTCCCTCTGGAAACACCATATATTTT. Translated: CASGGILPSGNTIYF.

Only a few counts were recorded for this clone. The chain recombines TRBV7-9 with TRBJ1-2, with a tentative D call TRBD1 (5 bases). Germline V CDR1 and CDR2: SEHNR, FQNEAQ (reference sequence). The CDR3 is made up of 13 amino acids. The V gene lost 5 bases and the J gene lost 4 bases, with 11 bases spanning the gap. This chain's CDR3 is CASSAGRAYGYTF. The CDR3 bases are TGTGCCAGCAGCGCCGGCAGGGCCTATGGCTACACCTTC.

The chain couples TRBV5-1 to TRBJ1-1; tentatively, D is TRBD1 (5 bases). This CDR3 spans 15 amino acids. V was cut by 5 bases and J by 4 bases, with 18 bases left in between. In germline, CDR1 is SGHRS, CDR2 YFSETQ. The CDR3 protein is CASRLHPGSATEAFF. CDR3 nucleotide sequence: TGCGCCAGCAGGCTCCATCCAGGGTCGGCCACTGAAGCTTTCTTT.

The chain has TRBV7-3 and TRBJ2-3; 10 bases fit TRBD2. From germline, CDR1 is SGHTA and CDR2 FQGTGA. The CDR3 runs to 17 residues. V lost 0 bases to trimming and J lost 3 bases; unmatched junction nucleotides: 6. The CDR3 region is CASSLTTSGEGTDTQYF. In DNA, the CDR3 is TGTGCCAGCAGCTTAACAACTAGCGGGGAAGGGACAGATACGCAGTATTTT.

This clone was observed once. V is TRBV7-3 and J is TRBJ2-2; 11 bases align to TRBD2. The CDR3 runs to 16 residues. V lost 5 bases and J lost 5; bases outside the gene matches: 7. CDR1 SGHTA and CDR2 FQGTGA come from the germline V gene. CDR3 residues: CASSTRGTSGTGELFF. The CDR3 nucleotides read TGTGCCAGCAGCACCCGCGGGACTAGCGGAACCGGGGAGCTGTTTTTT.

In DNA, the CDR3 is TGTGCCAGTAGTGGGGGACTAGCGACGAACACCGGGGAGCTGTTTTTT. Protein: CASSGGLATNTGELFF. The genes are TRBV19 and TRBJ2-2; TRBD2 matches 10 bases. The CDR3 runs to 16 residues. Germline trimming cut 5 bases from V and 0 bases from J; bases unmatched to any gene: 3. In germline, CDR1 is LNHDA, CDR2 SQIVND (reference sequence).

This chain uses TRBV10-2 with TRBJ2-3, with a tentative D call TRBD1 (5 bases). Trimming left V 3 bases short and J 9 bases short, with 10 bases between. The CDR3 has 12 residues. The germline gives CDR1 WSHSY, CDR2 SAAADI. In DNA form, the CDR3 reads TGCGCCAGCAGTGACGTTAGGGGAACGCAGTATTTT. Amino acid sequence: CASSDVRGTQYF.

The gene calls are TRBV5-1 and TRBJ2-7; a possible D gene is TRBD1 (6 bases). V was clipped by 6 bases and J by 4 bases, with 8 bases between them. Germline lookup yields CDR1 SGHRS and CDR2 YFSETQ. The CDR3 consists of 11 residues. The CDR3 coding sequence is TGCGCCAGCAAGGGGGAATACGAGCAGTACTTC. It translates to CASKGEYEQYF.

V and J are TRBV7-3 and TRBJ2-2; D might be TRBD2 (7 bases). The CDR3 length is 16 residues. V was clipped by 5 bases and J by 4 bases, with 17 bases between them. The germline V gene encodes CDR1 SGHTA and CDR2 FQGTGA. The CDR3 is CASSAIGGQGTGELFF. CDR3 nucleotide sequence: TGTGCCAGCAGCGCAATCGGGGGGCAGGGCACCGGGGAGCTGTTTTTT.